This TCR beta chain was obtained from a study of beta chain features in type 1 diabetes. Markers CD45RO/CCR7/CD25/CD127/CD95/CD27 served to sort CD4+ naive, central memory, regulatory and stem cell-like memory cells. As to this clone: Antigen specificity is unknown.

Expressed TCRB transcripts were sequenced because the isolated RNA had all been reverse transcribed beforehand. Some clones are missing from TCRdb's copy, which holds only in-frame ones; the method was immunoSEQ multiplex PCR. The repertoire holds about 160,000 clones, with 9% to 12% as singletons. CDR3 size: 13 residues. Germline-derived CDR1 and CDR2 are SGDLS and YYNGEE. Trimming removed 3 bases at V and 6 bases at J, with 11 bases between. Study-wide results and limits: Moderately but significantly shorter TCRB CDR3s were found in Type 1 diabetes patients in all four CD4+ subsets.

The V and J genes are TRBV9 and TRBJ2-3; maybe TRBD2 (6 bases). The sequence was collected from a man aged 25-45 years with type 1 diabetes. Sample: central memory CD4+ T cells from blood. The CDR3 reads CASSALTSDTQYF. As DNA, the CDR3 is TGTGCCAGCAGCGCCTTAACTAGCGATACGCAGTATTTT.